This T cell receptor beta chain was documented in a study of spatial heterogeneity in lung cancer. Whole-study context: Combinations of a unique TCR and a UMI were tallied in raw reads, and on average each appeared more than ten times.

The germline V gene encodes CDR1 MGHDK and CDR2 SYGVNS. V was cut by 4 bases and J by 2 bases, with 12 bases left in between. CDR3 length equals 14 residues. Stated time point: sample taken at primary tumor resection. The 65 or so donors had untreated early-stage non-small cell lung cancer. Unsorted whole RNA from tumor, nontumor lung or frozen PBMC underwent sequencing. Individually, TCR cDNA molecules were each labelled with a unique molecular identifier. MiXCR, run by TCRdb on the 5' RACE reads, gives a single entry per CDR3 protein. The sample yields approximately 1,200 distinct CDR3 sequences, 35% to 45% seen once.

V is TRBV25-1 and J is TRBJ2-7; D may be TRBD1 or TRBD2 (5 bases each). Sequences were derived from normal lung tissue next to the tumor, sampled at surgery. This TCR came from a male donor with early-stage non-small cell lung cancer. CDR3 DNA sequence: TGTGCCAGCAGTGGCCGGGACGGTCCCTACGAGCAGTACTTC. Protein: CASSGRDGPYEQYF.